This is a list of T cell receptor beta chains from one sample in a study of blood T cell repertoires in COVID-19. This table comes from immunoSEQ multiplex PCR, and its TCRdb copy is limited to in-frame clones, with some not included. This sample has about 240,000 clones, with roughly nine tenths found just once. The sequencing sample was made of peripheral blood. These TCRs come from a man in his fifties or sixties who had recovered from COVID-19. CDR3s include the opening cysteine and the closing phenylalanine or tryptophan. D genes are given only for firm matches. The size of a clone is reported for some rows only, either as once, few or many, or as a class for expanded clones.

j_call d_call clone_size v_call cdr3_aa cdr3_nt
TRBJ2-4 TRBD2 - TRBV11-3 CASSLEGAGSFRGAKNIQYF TGTGCCAGCAGCTTAGAAGGAGCGGGGTCCTTCCGCGGAGCCAAAAACATTCAGTACTTC
TRBJ1-3 - once TRBV28 CASRSGVSGNTIYF TGTGCCAGCAGATCAGGGGTCTCTGGAAACACCATATATTTT
TRBJ2-3 TRBD2 - TRBV5-8 CASSPGLAGGSGTDTQYF TGTGCCAGCAGCCCAGGACTAGCGGGGGGTTCGGGCACAGATACGCAGTATTTT
TRBJ2-2 - - TRBV19 CASSIDQVGTGELFF TGTGCCAGTAGTATAGATCAGGTCGGGACTGGGGAGCTGTTTTTT
TRBJ2-3 TRBD2 - TRBV5-4 CASERQAGGGADTQYF TGTGCCAGCGAAAGACAAGCGGGGGGTGGGGCAGATACGCAGTATTTT
TRBJ1-3 - - TRBV10-1 CASSSGVGNTIYF TGCGCCAGCAGCTCAGGGGTTGGAAACACCATATATTTT
TRBJ1-4 TRBD1 - TRBV2 CASSPSGTGVEKLFF TGTGCCAGCAGTCCCTCCGGGACAGGGGTGGAAAAACTGTTTTTT
TRBJ2-1 - - TRBV7-2 CASSLSAGFKYEQFF TGTGCCAGCAGCTTATCGGCAGGGTTTAAGTATGAGCAGTTCTTC
TRBJ2-5 TRBD2 - TRBV10-3 CAISERTSGAQETQYF TGTGCCATCAGTGAGCGGACTAGCGGGGCCCAAGAGACCCAGTACTTC
TRBJ2-1 TRBD1 - TRBV27 CASNPGTGGYDEQFF TGTGCCAGCAACCCCGGGACAGGGGGCTATGATGAGCAGTTCTTC
TRBJ2-1 - - TRBV7-2 CASSPLNNEQFF TGTGCCAGCAGCCCCTTAAACAATGAGCAGTTCTTC
TRBJ1-4 TRBD1 - TRBV5-1 CASSGRQGANEKLFF TGCGCCAGCAGCGGGCGACAGGGCGCTAATGAAAAACTGTTTTTT
TRBJ2-2 - - TRBV5-1 CASSLQGTGELFF TGCGCCAGCAGCTTACAGGGTACCGGGGAGCTGTTTTTT
TRBJ1-6 TRBD1 - TRBV30 CAWSVFVKTGAYNSPLHF TGTGCCTGGAGTGTGTTTGTAAAGACAGGGGCGTATAATTCACCCCTCCACTTT
TRBJ1-2 TRBD1 - TRBV5-1 CASSLRTGGFYGYTF TGCGCCAGCAGCCTGAGGACAGGGGGGTTCTATGGCTACACCTTC
TRBJ1-2 - - TRBV3-1/TRBV3-2 CASSQEEVNGYTF TGTGCCAGCAGCCAAGAGGAGGTGAACGGCTACACCTTC
TRBJ2-4 - - TRBV28 CASSLRDILNIQYF TGTGCCAGCAGTTTGAGAGATATATTAAACATTCAGTACTTC
TRBJ2-1 TRBD1 - TRBV5-1 CASSDRGQYNEQFF TGCGCCAGCAGCGACAGGGGACAATACAATGAGCAGTTCTTC
TRBJ1-6 - - TRBV6-1 CASSPAYRASPLHF TGTGCCAGCAGTCCGGCCTACAGGGCTTCACCCCTCCACTTT
TRBJ1-6 - - TRBV6-5 CASSYGGGLYNSPLHF TGTGCCAGCAGTTACGGCGGGGGGCTGTATAATTCACCCCTCCACTTT
TRBJ2-2 TRBD1 - TRBV19 CASKRGQDTGELFF TGTGCCAGTAAGAGGGGGCAGGACACCGGGGAGCTGTTTTTT
TRBJ2-2 TRBD2 - TRBV10-3 CAIVAGGNTGELFF TGTGCCATCGTAGCGGGGGGGAACACCGGGGAGCTGTTTTTT
TRBJ1-1 TRBD1 - TRBV5-1 CASSTGQGANTEAFF TGCGCCAGCAGCACAGGACAGGGGGCGAACACTGAAGCTTTCTTT
TRBJ1-1 - - TRBV5-1 CASRGTNEAFF TGCGCCAGCAGGGGGACTAATGAAGCTTTCTTT
TRBJ2-7 - - TRBV2 CASRTSLGVMLYEQYF TGTGCCAGCAGAACTAGCTTGGGGGTAATGCTGTACGAGCAGTACTTC
TRBJ1-1 - once TRBV3-1/TRBV3-2 CASSPTRGIATEAFF TGTGCCAGCAGCCCCACGAGGGGGATTGCGACTGAAGCTTTCTTT
TRBJ1-3 TRBD1 once TRBV19 CASSLRTGFSGNTIYF TGTGCCAGTAGTCTACGGACAGGGTTCTCTGGAAACACCATATATTTT
TRBJ2-1 TRBD2 - TRBV5-1 CASSLSLAGANEQFF TGCGCCAGCAGCTTGAGTCTAGCGGGAGCCAATGAGCAGTTCTTC
TRBJ2-2 - - TRBV5-5 CASSPHKGQGTGELFF TGTGCCAGCAGCCCACATAAGGGGCAAGGCACCGGGGAGCTGTTTTTT
TRBJ2-7 - - TRBV9 CASSVGLSTYEQYF TGTGCCAGCAGCGTAGGCCTATCCACCTACGAGCAGTACTTC